The subject of this entry is one TCR beta chain. This clonotype occurred a few times. Its target antigen remains unknown. Base-call qualities are not available, and no considerably larger clone is one nucleotide away. Per the publication, the treatment or condition label means: allogeneic hematopoietic cell transplantation with graft depleted of TCRalphabeta T cells and CD19 B cells. The transplant recipients were children given TCRalphabeta/CD19-depleted allogeneic hematopoietic cell grafts. The library came from PCR. Sequenced using an Illumina HiSeq 2500. To normalize quantification of the TCRbeta repertoire, the TCR libraries were built with molecular barcoding that relied on unique molecular identifiers. In-frame beta chains were kept once TCRdb had trimmed the public reads at Q25 with fastp and called clones with MiXCR. Identical CDR3 proteins give one entry, which carries the most common genes and DNA. The sample yields 250,000 to 400,000 distinct CDR3 sequences; approximately 20% were counted once. Approximately 10% of the sample rests with the top ten.

Including the terminal cysteine and phenylalanine, the CDR3 comprises 15 residues. Only the CDR3 DNA is retained, 45 bases long and in frame from the first base. CDR1 and CDR2 (MNHEY, SMNVEV) derive from the germline V gene (reference sequence). Deletion took 4 bases off V and 4 bases off J, with a span of 16 bases between the germline ends. The sample belongs to a study of T-cell reconstitution after alpha-beta-depleted transplantation in children (dated by TCRdb to about 2016). Describing the broader study: T-cell immune reconstitution after TCRalphabeta/CD19-depleted allogeneic hematopoietic cell transplantation in children was quantitatively tracked in the study by means of TCR repertoire profiling.

Overall results and qualifications from the work: The apparently early alphabetaT-cell count recovery about two months after transplant was reportedly dependent on only several hundred rapidly expanded clones derived from non-depleted graft cells. The high TCRbeta diversity at day 60 in some patients was ascribed to recipient T cells and intrathymic progenitors that had survived conditioning. Over the following months the frequencies of hyperexpanded clones went down, and after one year T-cell counts and TCRbeta diversity were mostly credited to newly produced T cells.

Rearrangement joined TRBV27 to TRBJ1-2; the D gene is perhaps TRBD1, on 6 matching bases. The origin of this receptor is a male patient aged 10 to 17 who had a stem cell transplant for acute lymphoblastic leukemia, so the T cells may come from the graft donor. Sequenced material: PBMCs, mostly from graft donor cells, taken 180 days after TCRalphabeta/CD19-depleted stem cell transplant. The CDR3 region reads CASSSGVRIGYGYTF. The DNA sequence is as follows: TGTGCCAGCAGTTCAGGGGTGAGGATTGGCTATGGCTACACCTTC.